One T cell receptor beta chain is described in this entry. This clonotype was counted a few times. This receptor's antigen is unknown. No per-base quality is available; no much larger clone lies one base away. The germline V gene (reference sequence) sets CDR1 to DFQATT and CDR2 to SNEGSKA. The CDR3 has 17 amino acids, counting the end cysteine and phenylalanine. Kept here is only the CDR3 DNA, which spans 51 bases and is read in frame from base 1. V loses 1 base at its end and J loses 2 bases; junction bases beyond the gene matches: 12. The data originate from a study of blood T cells in healthy people across ages (dated by TCRdb to between 2014 and 2017). For the wider study: In model experiments, roughly one uniquely barcoded TCR beta cDNA molecule per two T cells was captured by template switching. Using deep sequencing normalized with unique cDNA molecular identifiers, the study measured how TCR beta repertoire diversity changes with age. The donors were divided into four age groups: young (average approximately 17 years), middle-aged (approximately 39), aged (approximately 62) and long-lived (around 80). The study analyzed two additional independent replicas of 1 million unique cDNA reads from the same blood draw for two donors, one aged 18 to 29 and one aged 80 or older. To avoid experimental bias, donors of different ages were randomly spread across the sequencing lanes. Paper-wide results and their limitations: There was a strong correlation between observed TCR beta diversity and the percentage of naive T cells measured by flow cytometry. Because donor CMV infection status was unknown, age-related changes in expanded clonotypes were potentially confounded. Bulk unsorted PBMC profiling prevented conclusive comparison of naive and antigen-experienced compartments. Observed TCR beta diversity per million T cells fell roughly linearly with age, and a significant reduction was already apparent by age approximately 41. Compared with the aged group, more naive CD4+ T cells, fewer expanded clones and increased TCR diversity were shown by the long-lived group, suggesting age selection. Estimates of total diversity based on one million sequenced T cells were considered lower bounds and underestimates.

The donors were around 39 Caucasian individuals from Russia, aged roughly 6 to 90 years, who were systemically healthy. About 9.8 milliliters of peripheral blood were drawn from each donor into EDTA-treated Vacutainer tubes. Ficoll-Paque density-gradient centrifugation was used to isolate PBMCs, with at least 7 million per sample. Total RNA, at least 6 micrograms per sample, was extracted from PBMCs with Trizol reagent. For every donor, an aliquot of PBMCs went through flow cytometry to measure the percentages of naive CD45RAhigh/CD27high T cells. Library construction relied on 5' RACE. TCRdb records Illumina HiSeq 2500 as the sequencer. A second PCR of about 6 to 12 cycles was run with a J-beta primer mix and a sample-barcoded 5' primer. A template-switch 5' adaptor carrying 12 random nucleotides introduced a unique molecular identifier onto each TCR beta cDNA molecule. Each sample yielded at least 2.5 million CDR3-containing paired-end reads. First-strand cDNA was synthesized from all RNA with the Mint cDNA synthesis kit, primed by a TRBC-specific oligonucleotide. Following uracil-DNA glycosylase treatment, a first 18-cycle PCR with universal primers M1SS and BC2_uni_R was performed on all cDNA. Per the authors' processing: For normalization, 1 million high-quality reads, each with a distinct molecular identifier, were randomly selected from each sample. Reads with shared molecular identifiers were discarded instead of being binned into consensus sequences. MiTCR, with a Q25 quality threshold and the strictest error-elimination algorithm, was used for CDR3 identification, clonotype clustering and error correction. Lower-bound total TCR beta diversity was estimated with a nonparametric unseen species model using Euler transformation. TCRdb ran its own pipeline on the public reads, namely fastp trimming at Q25 and MiXCR clone calling, and kept in-frame beta chains. Duplicate CDR3 protein sequences are folded into a single record with the most common DNA and genes. TCRdb's processing, not the authors', yielded these V and J calls. The table for this sample lists over 1,500,000 distinct CDR3 sequences; around half of them were counted only once. The ten largest clones add up to 2.1% of the sample.

Material for sequencing was blood. This clonotype was obtained from a woman aged 40 to 50 in good health. The sequence is built from TRBV20-1 and TRBJ1-2, and 8 junction bases match TRBD1. The base sequence is TGCAGTGCTAGAGCCTCGGACAGGGTAGGCGGAAACTATGGCTACACCTTC. This translates into CSARASDRVGGNYGYTF.